This T cell receptor beta chain originates from a study of esophageal squamous cell carcinoma under preoperative chemotherapy. Study summary: Both tumor-infiltrating lymphocytes and peripheral blood T cells had their TCR repertoires profiled.

TCRdb reprocessed the PCR reads with MiXCR, giving one entry per CDR3 protein. The sample lists 6,600 or so distinct CDR3 sequences; 32% were seen once. Time point given: before preoperative PTX-NDP chemotherapy. V lost 8 bases to trimming and J lost 3 bases, with 13 bases between them. The CDR3 has 13 residues. From germline, CDR1 is MNHGY and CDR2 SAAAGT. The chain combines TRBV6-8 with TRBJ1-1; the D is unclear. This sample was gathered from a patient given preoperative chemotherapy. This clonotype originated in a human donor with esophageal squamous cell carcinoma. The donor label of this sample is uncertain. CDR3 region: CASGDCGDTEAFF. CDR3 sequence (DNA): TGTGCCAGCGGTGATTGTGGGGACACTGAAGCTTTCTTT.